This TCR beta chain comes out of a study of shared clonotypes between healthy human individuals. Study outcomes and limitations: The authors expected sequencing depth to affect clonotype sharing among donors.

A deep-level run was used for the assay. Sequencing was performed with immunoSEQ multiplex PCR; in TCRdb, only in-frame clones are kept and a portion is missing. Among fewer than 400,000 clones listed, 74% were seen once. Germline values: CDR1 KGHSH, CDR2 LQKENI. This CDR3 region has 15 residues. J gave up 2 bases and V 3 bases, and 6 bases lay outside the gene matches. With regard to this clone: Its antigen remains unidentified.

The TCR sequence derives from a man aged 25-40 years in good health. The chain combines TRBV18 with TRBJ2-7, with 8 positions matching TRBD2. Material for sequencing was memory CD4+ T cells sorted from blood. Indicated subset: CD45RA-negative fraction. The CDR3 nucleotides are TGTGCCAGCTCACCGCTAGCGGGTAGAACCTACGAGCAGTACTTC. Residues: CASSPLAGRTYEQYF.